Presented here are 16 T cell receptor beta chains from one specimen sequenced in a study of blood T cell repertoires in COVID-19. Assay: immunoSEQ multiplex PCR; the TCRdb copy retains only in-frame clones and omits some. The sample yields 200,000 to 300,000 clones, 75% to 85% seen once. Material: peripheral blood. The receptors come from a human donor in a cohort sampled during active COVID-19.

The chain combines TRBV19 with TRBJ1-3; D not resolved. Germline V lookup: CDR1 LNHDA, CDR2 SQIVND (reference sequence). V shed 5 bases and J shed 0 bases, with 17 bases lying between them. CDR3 length: 17 amino acids. CDR3 residues: CASSLLGGSFSGNTIYF. In DNA form, the CDR3 reads TGTGCCAGTAGTCTCCTAGGCGGGAGCTTCTCTGGAAACACCATATATTTT. The whole variable domain, remainder taken from reference TRBV19 and TRBJ1-3, is DGGITQSPKYLFRKEGQNVTLSCEQNLNHDAMYWYRQDPGQGLRLIYYSQIVNDFQKGDIAEGYSVSREKKESFPLTVTSAQKNPTAFYLCASSLLGGSFSGNTIYFGEGSWLTVV.

V usage is TRBV6-6 and J usage is TRBJ1-4; 7 bases are a match to TRBD1. V lost 5 bases, J lost 8 bases, and 8 bases stayed unmatched. CDR1 and CDR2 (germline): MNHNY, SVGAGI (reference sequence). The CDR3 is made up of 14 amino acids. The CDR3 region is CASSNEGAREKLFF. CDR3 nucleotide sequence: TGTGCCAGCAGTAATGAGGGGGCGCGGGAAAAACTGTTTTTT.

The chain joins TRBV19 to TRBJ2-7; D might be TRBD1 (6 bases). This CDR3 is built from 14 residues. From germline, CDR1 is LNHDA and CDR2 SQIVND (reference sequence). V was shortened by 3 bases and J by 5 bases, with 14 bases between the two germline ends. The CDR3 nucleotides read TGTGCCAGTAGTATTGGGCAGGGGCTCAACGAGCAGTACTTC. Amino acids: CASSIGQGLNEQYF.

V gene TRBV11-2 combines with J gene TRBJ2-3; D might be TRBD1 (5 bases). V gave up 6 bases and J gave up 3 bases, with 7 bases separating them. The CDR3 extends over 12 amino acids. Germline assignment: CDR1 SGHAT and CDR2 FQNNGV. This CDR3 is CASSSGTDTQYF. The CDR3 nucleotides are TGTGCCAGCAGTTCAGGGACAGATACGCAGTATTTT.

The genes are TRBV12-3 or TRBV12-4 and TRBJ1-5; D is unclear. CDR3 size: 13 residues. The germline V and J ends were trimmed by 6 bases and 6 bases, with 12 bases remaining between them. DNA for the CDR3: TGTGCCAGCAGCCCCGGGTTGGGTCAGCCCCAGCATTTT. This sequence encodes CASSPGLGQPQHF.

This chain joins TRBV5-1 and TRBJ2-3; 7 bases agree with TRBD2. Germline V gene lookup returns CDR1 SGHRS and CDR2 YFSETQ. J gave up 1 base and V 7 bases, and 0 bases lay outside the gene matches. The CDR3 has 12 residues. The CDR3 DNA follows: TGCGCCAGCGGGGGGGGCACAGATACGCAGTATTTT. Residues: CASGGGTDTQYF.

The V gene is TRBV4-2, the J gene TRBJ1-2; the D is unclear. Germline V lookup: CDR1 LGHNA, CDR2 YNFKEQ. This CDR3 contains 15 residues. V dropped 1 base and J dropped 1 base, with 10 bases sitting between them. The CDR3, as DNA: TGTGCCAGCAGCCAAGGGGTGGCGGTTAACTATGGCTACACCTTC. Translating gives CASSQGVAVNYGYTF.

This chain uses TRBV19 with TRBJ2-7; D may be TRBD2 (5 bases). The CDR3 has 16 amino acids. The V gene's germline CDR1 is LNHDA and CDR2 SQIVND (reference sequence). Trimming took 3 bases from V and 2 from J, leaving 17 bases between them. The CDR3 region is CASSIRHGDTAYEQYF. DNA of the CDR3: TGTGCCAGTAGTATCCGCCACGGGGATACGGCCTACGAGCAGTACTTC.

V usage is TRBV15 and J usage is TRBJ2-5; 9 bases fit TRBD2. The CDR3 spans 18 residues. The germline gives CDR1 LNHNV, CDR2 YYDKDF (reference sequence). J gave up 2 bases and V 3 bases, and 13 bases lay outside the gene matches. The CDR3 is CATSRRNRLRGGQETQYF. CDR3 coding DNA: TGTGCCACCAGCAGGAGAAACCGACTGCGGGGGGGGCAAGAGACCCAGTACTTC.

This clone was observed once. CDR3 region: CASSYSGQDGYTF. The CDR3 DNA reads as TGTGCCAGCAGCTATTCTGGACAGGATGGCTACACCTTC. V usage is TRBV7-9 and J usage is TRBJ1-2; TRBD1 matches at 7 bases. V shed 4 bases and J 6 bases; nucleotides not matched to a gene: 5. The CDR3 contains 13 residues. Germline V gene sequence: CDR1 SEHNR, CDR2 FQNEAQ (reference sequence).

The rearrangement uses TRBV4-1 and TRBJ2-3; the match to TRBD1 covers 9 bases. Germline loops: CDR1 MGHRA, CDR2 YSYEKL. The CDR3 loop spans 14 amino acids. Trimming took 4 bases from V and 6 from J; bases not matched to a gene: 5. The CDR3 reads CASSPDRGTDTQYF. CDR3 DNA: TGCGCCAGCAGCCCCGACAGGGGGACGGATACGCAGTATTTT.

The chain is built from TRBV6-2 or TRBV6-3 and TRBJ2-5; 8 bases are a match to TRBD2. Trimming cost V 6 bases and J 5 bases; bases outside gene matches: 14. CDR3 length: 16 amino acids. Germline assignment: CDR1 MNHEY and CDR2 SVGEGT. CDR3 sequence: CASSSLVGRAGETQYF. The CDR3 coding sequence is TGTGCCAGCAGCTCCCTTGTCGGGAGGGCCGGGGAGACCCAGTACTTC.

V is TRBV25-1 and J is TRBJ1-2, with D tentatively TRBD1 (6 bases). The CDR3 totals 12 residues. Per the germline V gene, CDR1 is MGHDK and CDR2 is SYGVNS. V was clipped by 4 bases and J by 5 bases, with 8 bases between them. The CDR3: CASSVQGYGYTF. The CDR3 bases are TGTGCCAGCAGTGTACAGGGATATGGCTACACCTTC.

As concerns this clone: At one end, the junction sequence differs from germline, possibly due to a read error. The CDR3 protein is CSVRRQGKRERDF. In DNA, the CDR3 is TGCAGCGTTAGAAGACAGGGGAAAAGGGAGCGGGACTTC. The V call is TRBV29-1, the J call TRBJ2-7; 8 nucleotides match TRBD1. The CDR3 totals 13 residues. Germline CDR1 is SQVTM and CDR2 is ANQGSEA.

This clone came up once. The genes are TRBV14 and TRBJ2-6, with D tentatively TRBD2 (5 bases). V was shortened by 0 bases and J by 1 base, with 13 bases between the two germline ends. This CDR3 spans 18 amino acids. CDR1 SGHDN and CDR2 FVKESK come from the germline V gene. The CDR3, as DNA: TGTGCCAGCAGCCAAGATGGGGAAGGGAGATCTGGGGCCAACGTCCTGACTTTC. It encodes CASSQDGEGRSGANVLTF.

This clone was found once. V usage is TRBV5-4 and J usage is TRBJ2-4, with 7 positions matching TRBD1. This CDR3 has 14 amino acids. CDR1 SGHNT and CDR2 YYREEE come from the germline V gene (reference sequence). After removal of 3 bases from V and 2 bases from J, the junction contained 2 bases not matched to a gene. The CDR3 protein is CASSSQGSKNIQYF. The CDR3 DNA sequence: TGTGCCAGCAGCTCACAGGGGTCCAAAAACATTCAGTACTTC.